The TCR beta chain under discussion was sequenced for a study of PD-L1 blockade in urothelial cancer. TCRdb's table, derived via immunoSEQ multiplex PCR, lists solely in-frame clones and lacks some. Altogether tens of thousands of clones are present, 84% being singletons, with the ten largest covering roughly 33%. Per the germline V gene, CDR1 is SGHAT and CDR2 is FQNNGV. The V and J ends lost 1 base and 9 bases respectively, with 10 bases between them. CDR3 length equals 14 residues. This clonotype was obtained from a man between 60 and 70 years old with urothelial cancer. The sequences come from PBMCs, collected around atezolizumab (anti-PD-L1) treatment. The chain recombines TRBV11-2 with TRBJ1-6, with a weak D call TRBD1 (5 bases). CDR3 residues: CASSLAQGGSPLHF. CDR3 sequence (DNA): TGTGCCAGCAGCTTAGCCCAGGGTGGTTCACCCCTCCACTTT.